The 32 T cell receptor beta chains listed next were all sequenced from one sample in a study of CD8 T cells in Susac syndrome. Reverse transcription of about 0.5 to 1 ug RNA used random hexamers. Each CDR3 protein is one row after TCRdb ran MiXCR on the immunoSEQ multiplex PCR reads. The data show around 130,000 distinct CDR3 sequences, under 95% seen once. The sample was CD8+ T cells from PBMCs. The receptors originated from a human donor with multiple sclerosis.

The genes are TRBV19 and TRBJ1-2; D is ambiguous. Trimming shortened V by 5 bases and J by 3 bases, and 13 bases separated the two germline ends. CDR3 length: 14 amino acids. CDR1 and CDR2 from the germline V gene are LNHDA and SQIVND (reference sequence). The CDR3 loop is CASSSRRTDYGYTF. DNA of the CDR3: TGTGCCAGTAGTTCGCGACGGACCGACTATGGCTACACCTTC.

The chain uses TRBV12-3 or TRBV12-4 and TRBJ2-7; 7 bases align to TRBD1. V was pared by 6 bases and J by 3 bases, with 5 bases of the junction left unmatched. The CDR3 has 13 amino acids. The CDR3 region has the DNA TGTGCCAGCAGGCCCCGGGACAGCTACGAGCAGTACTTC. Its translation is CASRPRDSYEQYF.

This sequence joins TRBV29-1 and TRBJ2-7, with D unresolved. The CDR3 covers 13 residues. Trimming cost V 5 bases and J 2 bases, with 13 bases left between them. CDR1 is SQVTM, CDR2 ANQGSEA, per germline. CDR3 protein: CSVLSALPYEQYF. The CDR3, as DNA: TGCAGCGTTTTGAGTGCGCTGCCCTACGAGCAGTACTTC.

V usage is TRBV5-4 and J usage is TRBJ2-1; 10 nucleotides agree with TRBD1. V shed 0 bases and J 6 bases; nucleotides not matched to a gene: 6. Germline lookup yields CDR1 SGHNT and CDR2 YYREEE (reference sequence). The CDR3 loop spans 16 amino acids. CDR3 in DNA: TGTGCCAGCAGCTTGGGGGCCGGGACAGGGGTCAATGAGCAGTTCTTC. It yields the protein CASSLGAGTGVNEQFF.

The chain combines TRBV5-1 with TRBJ2-7, with D possibly matching TRBD1 (6 bases). This CDR3 contains 15 residues. Trimming pared 2 bases from V and 2 bases from J, leaving 14 bases between. The V gene's germline CDR1 is SGHRS and CDR2 YFSETQ. Here the CDR3 DNA reads TGCGCCAGCAGCTTTTTACAGGGTGGAACCTACGAGCAGTACTTC. It encodes CASSFLQGGTYEQYF.

V and J are TRBV19 and TRBJ2-7, with D perhaps TRBD2 (6 bases). The germline V gene has CDR1 LNHDA and CDR2 SQIVND (reference sequence). Trimming stripped 3 bases from V and 2 bases from J, with 14 bases between. This CDR3 contains 15 residues. In DNA, the CDR3 is TGTGCCAGTAGTATGGTGGAGGGTCTTGCCTACGAGCAGTACTTC. Its protein is CASSMVEGLAYEQYF.

The chain links TRBV7-8 to TRBJ2-1; D is possibly TRBD1 or TRBD2 (6 bases each). The germline V gene has CDR1 SGHVS and CDR2 FQNEAQ. CDR3 length: 15 amino acids. V was clipped by 1 base and J by 7 bases, with 14 bases between them. Here the CDR3 DNA reads TGTGCCAGCAGCTTAGTCGGCCAGGGGAGGAATGAGCAGTTCTTC. Translating gives CASSLVGQGRNEQFF.

The chain is built from TRBV7-9 and TRBJ2-4; D is possibly TRBD1 (5 bases). The CDR3 is 14 amino acids. The V end lost 5 bases, the J end lost 8 bases, and 16 bases lay between the germline ends. Germline assignment: CDR1 SEHNR and CDR2 FQNEAQ (reference sequence). The DNA for the CDR3 is TGTGCCAGCAGCACCTCGGACATAGGGGACATTCAGTACTTC. Encoded protein: CASSTSDIGDIQYF. Using reference TRBV7-9 and TRBJ2-4 for the parts outside the CDR3, the full variable domain is DTGVSQNPRHKITKRGQNVTFRCDPISEHNRLYWYRQTLGQGPEFLTYFQNEAQLEKSRLLSDRFSAERPKGSFSTLEIQRTEQGDSAMYLCASSTSDIGDIQYFGAGTRLSVL.

V and J are TRBV6-2 or TRBV6-3 and TRBJ2-1; 8 bases agree with TRBD2. With 3 bases clipped from V and 5 bases from J, the junction kept 12 bases outside the gene matches. Germline CDR1 and CDR2: MNHEY and SVGEGT. The CDR3 consists of 17 residues. CDR3 in DNA: TGTGCCAGCAGTTATACGCTGGACGCGGGAGGAGACAATGAGCAGTTCTTC. This translates into CASSYTLDAGGDNEQFF.

The CDR3 DNA reads TGTGCCAGCAGGCCCTCCCCTAGCGCAGAACCGAACGGTGAGCAGTTCTTC. Amino acid sequence: CASRPSPSAEPNGEQFF. This sequence joins TRBV6-2 or TRBV6-3 and TRBJ2-1; D is possibly TRBD2 (6 bases). CDR3 length: 17 amino acids. CDR1 is MNHEY and CDR2 is SVGEGT in the germline V gene. Between the trimmed V and J ends, which lost 6 bases and 9 bases, there was a span of 27 bases.

The rearrangement links TRBV4-1 to TRBJ2-2; D is unclear. Germline V CDR1 and CDR2: MGHRA, YSYEKL. Trimming left V 1 base short and J 7 bases short, with 7 bases between. CDR3 length equals 13 residues. CDR3 loop: CASSQAPDGELFF. The CDR3 DNA sequence: TGCGCCAGCAGCCAAGCCCCGGACGGGGAGCTGTTTTTT.

J is TRBJ2-5 and V is TRBV29-1, with D perhaps matching TRBD2 (7 bases). The CDR3 length is 18 residues. Deletions cut 0 bases from V and 2 bases from J, with 22 bases between. CDR1 and CDR2 from the germline V gene are SQVTM and ANQGSEA. The CDR3: CSVEDQAWGRGPQETQYF. CDR3 nucleotides: TGCAGCGTTGAAGATCAAGCGTGGGGGCGGGGGCCACAAGAGACCCAGTACTTC.

The V call is TRBV28, the J call TRBJ2-7; 11 bases fit TRBD2. The CDR3 spans 17 residues. CDR1 MDHEN and CDR2 SYDVKM come from the germline V gene. Trimming cost V 2 bases and J 3 bases; bases outside gene matches: 9. DNA of the CDR3: TGTGCCAGCAGTTTAGTAGCGGGAGGGTCCGCTGACTACGAGCAGTACTTC. This gives the protein CASSLVAGGSADYEQYF.

A single count supports this clonotype. V is TRBV28 and J is TRBJ1-5; 7 bases align to TRBD1. J gave up 8 bases and V 7 bases, and 14 bases lay outside the gene matches. The length of the CDR3 is 15 residues. The V gene's germline CDR1 is MDHEN and CDR2 SYDVKM. CDR3 in DNA: TGTGCCAGCAACCCCGGCAGGGGGGAAGTAGAGCCCCAGCATTTT. Translated, it gives CASNPGRGEVEPQHF. Combining the CDR3 with reference TRBV28 and TRBJ1-5 gives the whole variable domain DVKVTQSSRYLVKRTGEKVFLECVQDMDHENMFWYRQDPGLGLRLIYFSYDVKMKEKGDIPEGYSVSREKKERFSLILESASTNQTSMYLCASNPGRGEVEPQHFGDGTRLSIL.

The V call is TRBV7-9, the J call TRBJ2-7; D not resolved. There are 15 residues in the CDR3. Germline values: CDR1 SEHNR, CDR2 FQNEAQ (reference sequence). The V end was cut by 4 bases, the J end by 0 bases, with 13 bases between. The CDR3 loop is CASSSPSRFSYEQYF. The CDR3 DNA reads TGTGCCAGCAGCTCTCCATCTAGGTTCTCCTACGAGCAGTACTTC.

CDR3 DNA sequence: TGTGCCAGCAGCCAAGAGGCCCCCCGGGAGAACACTGAAGCTTTCTTT. This gives the protein CASSQEAPRENTEAFF. The chain is built from TRBV3-1 and TRBJ1-1, with D uncertain. Trimming took 0 bases from V and 1 from J, leaving 12 bases between them. This CDR3 spans 16 amino acids. Germline CDR1 reads LGHDT; CDR2 reads YNNKEL (reference sequence).

The V and J genes are TRBV5-1 and TRBJ1-2, with 7 bases lining up with TRBD1. Germline CDR1 SGHRS, CDR2 YFSETQ. CDR3 length equals 14 residues. The J segment lost 9 bases and the V segment lost 0 bases, leaving 8 bases of the junction unmatched. In nucleotides, the CDR3 is TGCGCCAGCAGCTTGGTGGAGGGGGCGAAAAGCTACACCTTC. Translated, it gives CASSLVEGAKSYTF.

The CDR3 DNA reads as TGCAGCGTTGTCTCCCCGCTGGGGAATGAGCAGTTCTTC. Its protein product is CSVVSPLGNEQFF. The rearrangement uses TRBV29-1 and TRBJ2-1; no definite D call. Trimming took off 4 bases at V and 7 bases at J, with 14 bases between the two ends. Germline assignment: CDR1 SQVTM and CDR2 ANQGSEA. The CDR3 has 13 residues.

The J gene is TRBJ2-7, the V gene TRBV27; D remains ambiguous. This CDR3 comprises 12 residues. V was clipped by 0 bases and J by 6 bases, with 6 bases between them. Looked up from germline, CDR1 is MNHEY and CDR2 is SMNVEV (reference sequence). The CDR3 nucleotides read TGTGCCAGCAGTTTATCTGGGATCGAGCAGTACTTC. Translated, it gives CASSLSGIEQYF.

The chain combines TRBV27 with TRBJ1-2; TRBD1 matches 8 bases. V lost 6 bases to trimming and J lost 7 bases; unmatched junction nucleotides: 7. The CDR3 is 13 amino acids. The V gene's germline CDR1 is MNHEY and CDR2 SMNVEV (reference sequence). CDR3 sequence (DNA): TGTGCCAGCAGCCTGACAGGGGTGGGTGGCTACACCTTC. This sequence encodes CASSLTGVGGYTF.

The CDR3 protein is CASSLRGTALGTGQETQYF. The DNA for the CDR3 is TGTGCCAGCAGTCTCCGGGGGACAGCATTGGGGACGGGCCAAGAGACCCAGTACTTC. The chain links TRBV12-3 or TRBV12-4 to TRBJ2-5, with D maybe TRBD1 (7 bases). The germline V and J ends were trimmed by 5 bases and 1 base, with 26 bases remaining between them. This CDR3 has 19 residues.

This chain connects TRBV15 to TRBJ1-2, with D perhaps matching TRBD1 (5 bases). This CDR3 region has 14 residues. Germline lookup yields CDR1 LNHNV and CDR2 YYDKDF (reference sequence). The V end lost 1 base, the J end lost 5 bases, and 11 bases lay between the germline ends. CDR3: CATSRGGALYGYTF. The CDR3 DNA reads TGTGCCACCAGCAGAGGAGGGGCCCTATATGGCTACACCTTC. The full variable domain, in which reference TRBV15 and TRBJ1-2 provide the parts outside the CDR3, is DAMVIQNPRYQVTQFGKPVTLSCSQTLNHNVMYWYQQKSSQAPKLLFHYYDKDFNNEADTPDNFQSRRPNTSFCFLDIRSPGLGDTAMYLCATSRGGALYGYTFGSGTRLTVV.

The rearrangement uses TRBV7-9 and TRBJ2-1; 9 positions agree with TRBD1. CDR1 SEHNR and CDR2 FQNEAQ come from the germline V gene (reference sequence). After removal of 5 bases from V and 1 base from J, the junction contained 6 bases not matched to a gene. This CDR3 has 16 residues. CDR3 nucleotide sequence: TGTGCCAGCAGCGAAAGGACAGGGGAATCCTACAATGAGCAGTTCTTC. Residues: CASSERTGESYNEQFF.

This rearrangement joins TRBV7-2 to TRBJ2-3; D perhaps matches TRBD2 (5 bases). Germline V CDR1 and CDR2: SGHTA, FQGNSA. CDR3 length: 14 amino acids. The V end lost 5 bases, the J end lost 3 bases, and 12 bases lay between the germline ends. CDR3 in DNA: TGTGCCAGCAGCCAGAGGGTTCAGACAGATACGCAGTATTTT. It yields the protein CASSQRVQTDTQYF.

This sequence joins TRBV10-2 and TRBJ2-6; the D call may be TRBD1 or TRBD2 (5 bases each). The CDR3 is 17 residues long. CDR1 is WSHSY and CDR2 is SAAADI in the germline V gene. Between the trimmed V and J ends, which lost 4 bases and 3 bases, there was a span of 16 bases. The CDR3 DNA follows: TGCGCCAGCAGTGCCCGGGGCAACTTTGGTGGGGCCAACGTCCTGACTTTC. Protein product: CASSARGNFGGANVLTF.

This clonotype has only one observation. CDR3 nucleotide sequence: TGTGCCAGCAGCTTAGTGCCCGGGAGTCAGCCCCAGCATTTT. It yields the protein CASSLVPGSQPQHF. The rearrangement joins TRBV7-9 to TRBJ1-5; D not certain. V dropped 1 base and J dropped 6 bases, with 10 bases sitting between them. Germline assignment: CDR1 SEHNR and CDR2 FQNEAQ (reference sequence). The CDR3 loop spans 14 amino acids.

The chain has TRBV6-1 and TRBJ2-7; D unresolved. V was trimmed by 7 bases and J by 5 bases, leaving 12 bases between them. The CDR3 sequence is 12 residues long. CDR1 is MNHNS, CDR2 SASEGT, per germline. For the CDR3, the DNA is TGTGCCAGCAAGTATGCCGCCCACGAGCAGTACTTC. It yields the protein CASKYAAHEQYF.

The chain employs TRBV2 and TRBJ2-2; the D gene is possibly TRBD1 (5 bases). V dropped 10 bases and J dropped 1 base, with 10 bases sitting between them. The CDR3 extends over 13 amino acids. The germline gives CDR1 SNHLY, CDR2 FYNNEI. In nucleotides, the CDR3 is TGTGCCACAAACAGGCTGAACACCGGGGAGCTGTTTTTT. This translates into CATNRLNTGELFF. The full variable domain, its missing parts supplied by reference TRBV2 and TRBJ2-2, is EPEVTQTPSHQVTQMGQEVILRCVPISNHLYFYWYRQILGQKVEFLVSFYNNEISEKSEIFDDQFSVERPDGSNFTLKIRSTKLEDSAMYFCATNRLNTGELFFGEGSRLTVL.

The chain is built from TRBV5-6 and TRBJ2-7; 8 bases are a match to TRBD2. V was pared by 4 bases and J by 6 bases, with 9 bases of the junction left unmatched. The CDR3 sequence is 14 residues long. Germline V gene data show CDR1 as SGHDT and CDR2 as YYEEEE. The CDR3 nucleotides are TGTGCCAGCAGCCCGGGGACTAGTTGGGGCGAGCAGTACTTC. Its protein product is CASSPGTSWGEQYF.

The rearrangement joins TRBV30 to TRBJ1-5; TRBD1 matches 9 bases. This CDR3 has 17 amino acids. The junction had 13 bases not matched to a gene; V was cut back by 2 bases and J by 5 bases. CDR1 and CDR2 (germline): GTSNPN, SVGIG (reference sequence). CDR3 bases: TGTGCCTGGAGTACACGAGCTTGGGACAGGGAGTATCAGCCCCAGCATTTT. The encoded protein is CAWSTRAWDREYQPQHF.

The V gene is TRBV3-1, the J gene TRBJ1-1; no definite D call. The CDR3 covers 17 residues. Germline V gives CDR1 LGHDT, CDR2 YNNKEL (reference sequence). Trimming pared 0 bases from V and 0 bases from J, leaving 14 bases between. The CDR3 DNA sequence: TGTGCCAGCAGCCAAGAAGGAGAGGGTCTCATGAACACTGAAGCTTTCTTT. Amino acids: CASSQEGEGLMNTEAFF.

The chain has TRBV4-3 and TRBJ2-1; D gene ambiguous. V was clipped by 6 bases and J by 0 bases, with 12 bases between them. The CDR3 sequence is 15 residues long. Germline V gene sequence: CDR1 LGHNA, CDR2 YSLEER. CDR3: CASSPDASSYNEQFF. The CDR3 DNA reads TGCGCCAGCAGTCCGGACGCCAGCTCCTACAATGAGCAGTTCTTC.